This T cell receptor beta chain was sequenced in a study of T-cell reconstitution after alpha-beta-depleted transplantation in children. Regarding the study as a whole: It was reported that alpha-beta T cells came from several hundred expanded graft clones (about two months after transplant).

The table lists this clonotype with a few counts. Its specificity is unknown. Unique molecular identifiers were incorporated into the prepared TCRbeta library. MiXCR was run by TCRdb on the PCR reads, yielding one entry per CDR3 protein. This repertoire shows about 900,000 distinct CDR3 sequences, roughly 29% found once; its top ten account for roughly 27%. Sequencing used PBMCs, mostly from graft donor cells, obtained 360 days after TCRalphabeta/CD19-depleted stem cell transplant. This TCR came from a boy less than two years old who had a stem cell transplant for SCID, so the T cells may come from the graft donor.

CDR3 in DNA: TGCGCCAGCAGCCAAGATTATATGGTGTTTCGGGGGGCCAAAAACATTCAGTACTTC. This codes for CASSQDYMVFRGAKNIQYF. V is TRBV4-1 and J is TRBJ2-4, with D perhaps matching TRBD2 (6 bases). V gave up 0 bases and J gave up 1 base, with 19 bases separating them. Germline V gene sequence: CDR1 MGHRA, CDR2 YSYEKL. The CDR3 has 19 amino acids.